The rows below give T cell receptor beta chains drawn from one sample of a study of T cell repertoires in cytomegalovirus infection. No antigen is known for these receptors. From the reads, TCRdb called clonotypes with MiXCR, one entry per CDR3 protein. Of roughly 860,000 distinct CDR3 sequences listed, approximately 30% were seen once; the top ten hold around 12%. This specimen was cultured CD8+ T cells from PBMCs, taken from culture after CMV antigen stimulation. The receptors were gathered from a human donor in good health (CMV status not recorded). Some clones in this sample may be carry-over from other donors' samples. The CDR3 runs from the conserved cysteine through the conserved F or W. Fields, in order: V gene, D gene, J gene, clone size, CDR3 protein, CDR3 DNA. A D gene is named only where the DNA matches it firmly. Not every row has a clone size; where given, it reads once, few, many or a size class.

TRBV7-3	TRBD1	TRBJ2-5	.	CASSRGRGPQETQYF	TGTGCCAGCAGCCGGGGCAGGGGGCCTCAAGAGACCCAGTACTTC
TRBV12-3/TRBV12-4	TRBD1	TRBJ1-2	few	CASSPEGDSLLYGYTF	TGTGCCAGCAGTCCCGAGGGGGACAGTTTACTGTATGGCTACACCTTC
TRBV10-2	.	TRBJ2-1	.	CASSPRDGSYNEQFF	TGCGCCAGCAGTCCTAGGGACGGCTCCTACAATGAGCAGTTCTTC
TRBV5-4	TRBD1	TRBJ2-7	.	CASSSSGTGDHEQYF	TGTGCCAGCAGCTCGTCCGGGACAGGGGACCACGAGCAGTACTTC
TRBV7-9	.	TRBJ2-6	.	CASSPGPVGGGANVLTF	TGTGCCAGCAGCCCCGGACCGGTCGGGGGTGGGGCCAACGTCCTGACTTTC
TRBV24-1	.	TRBJ2-2	.	CATGTPRTGELFF	TGTGCCACCGGGACCCCGAGGACCGGGGAGCTGTTTTTT
TRBV7-9	TRBD1	TRBJ2-3	.	CASSSPGQGAYTQYF	TGTGCCAGCAGCTCCCCGGGACAGGGGGCTTATACGCAGTATTTT
TRBV7-8	.	TRBJ2-5	many	CASTKILQETQYF	TGTGCCAGCACTAAAATCCTCCAAGAGACCCAGTACTTC
TRBV27	.	TRBJ2-3	few	CASSLVPGSTDTQYF	TGTGCCAGCAGTTTAGTACCAGGAAGCACAGATACGCAGTATTTT
TRBV5-4	.	TRBJ1-1	.	CANSLYDTEAFF	TGTGCCAACAGCCTTTACGACACTGAAGCTTTCTTT
TRBV24-1	.	TRBJ1-2	.	CATSDYGGDYGYTF	TGTGCCACCAGTGATTATGGGGGCGACTATGGCTACACCTTC
TRBV29-1	.	TRBJ2-1	.	CSVGAGYNEQFF	TGCAGCGTTGGGGCGGGCTACAATGAGCAGTTCTTC
TRBV7-9	.	TRBJ2-7	few	CASSLVGGTYEQYF	TGTGCCAGCAGCTTAGTAGGCGGAACCTACGAGCAGTACTTC
TRBV7-8	.	TRBJ1-5	few	CASSLDTGPDLYSNQPQHF	TGTGCCAGCAGCTTAGACACGGGGCCGGACCTCTATAGCAATCAGCCCCAGCATTTT
TRBV29-1	.	TRBJ1-2	.	CSVRQDYGYTF	TGCAGCGTCCGACAGGACTATGGCTACACCTTC
TRBV7-9	.	TRBJ1-2	.	CASSPPQTPINYGYTF	TGTGCCAGCAGCCCCCCCCAGACTCCTATTAACTATGGCTACACCTTC
TRBV7-9	TRBD1	TRBJ1-1	.	CASRWAGRGDTEAFF	TGTGCCAGCAGGTGGGCCGGCAGGGGGGACACTGAAGCTTTCTTT
TRBV5-4	TRBD1	TRBJ2-2	.	CASSLTPGQGAAGELFF	TGTGCCAGCAGCTTAACCCCGGGACAGGGGGCCGCCGGGGAGCTGTTTTTT